The entry below describes one TCR beta chain. In the study's own analysis: Reference gene primer amplification yielded estimated nucleated cell counts. Repertoires were generated with immunoSEQ multiplex PCR, while TCRdb's copy carries only in-frame clones and drops some. The DNA was the basis for D and trimming; V, J and clone size are from that table. The sample carries around 140,000 clones, 70% to 85% recorded once. The data originate from a study of blood T cell repertoires in COVID-19. Sequencing input: peripheral blood. The clonotype was recovered from a woman at least 80 years old with acute or convalescent COVID-19.

CDR3 in amino acids: CASSNGGPEAFF. The CDR3 DNA is TGTGCCAGCAGCAACGGGGGACCTGAAGCTTTCTTT. This chain connects TRBV6-2 or TRBV6-3 to TRBJ1-1, with D perhaps matching TRBD1 (5 bases). Trimming removed 6 bases from V and 6 bases from J, with 11 bases in between. Germline-derived CDR1 and CDR2 are MNHEY and SVGEGT. The CDR3 spans 12 residues.